This TCR beta chain is drawn from a study of metastatic and nonmetastatic thyroid tumors. Overall study context: Patients with malignant and benign thyroid disease provided blood and tumor or nodule tissue, whose repertoires were compared.

This clone showed up just a few times. The target antigen is unknown. The study, taken as a whole, reports: Malignant tumors reportedly showed significantly higher TCR beta diversity than benign nodules in both blood and tumor.

No patient received treatment before thyroid surgery. Germline CDR1 is MNHEY and CDR2 is SVGEGT. This CDR3 region has 11 residues. Trimming left V 9 bases short and J 15 bases short, with 18 bases between. Original handling: Construction of a distant-metastasis classifier for papillary thyroid cancer relied on CDR3 differences across clinicopathological groups. TCRdb used MiXCR to call clones anew from the PCR reads. The V and J calls were determined by TCRdb, not by the authors. Of some 64,000 clones in the sample, just over 4% were seen once. This chain joins TRBV6-2 or TRBV6-3 and TRBJ2-1; TRBD1 is a possible D gene (7 bases). This clonotype originated in a female donor with papillary thyroid cancer or a benign thyroid nodule (not recorded which). Some clones in this sample may be carry-over from other donors' samples. The sequencing sample was made of blood. The CDR3 here is CASRRGRILFF. The CDR3 DNA reads as TGTGCCAGTCGGAGGGGGCGCATTCTGTTCTTC.